Below, 26 T cell receptor beta chains from the same sample are listed, as sequenced in a study of identical twins. TCRdb ran MiXCR on the 5' RACE reads and lists one entry per CDR3 protein. The table records 520,000 or so distinct CDR3 sequences, approximately 22% of them present only once. This same sample was also taken into another study, of T cells expressing NK-cell markers.

Sequencing was performed on CD4+ T cells sorted from blood. These receptors originate from a woman between 18 and 30 years old in good health.

The CDR3: CASRDFGQGGNNSPLHF. DNA for the CDR3: TGTGCCAGCAGGGACTTTGGACAGGGGGGGAATAATTCACCCCTCCACTTT. V gene TRBV12-3 or TRBV12-4 combines with J gene TRBJ1-6; 10 nucleotides align to TRBD1. This CDR3 is 17 amino acids long. Unmatched junction bases numbered 10, after V lost 6 bases and J lost 5 bases.

This clonotype was seen only a few times. The chain joins TRBV19 to TRBJ2-3; 7 bases fit TRBD1. J was trimmed by 0 bases and V by 5 bases; bases with no gene match: 5. Germline CDR1 reads LNHDA; CDR2 reads SQIVND (reference sequence). The length of the CDR3 is 15 residues. This chain's CDR3 is CASSARDSSTDTQYF. Here the CDR3 DNA reads TGTGCCAGTAGTGCCCGGGACAGTAGCACAGATACGCAGTATTTT.

This clonotype has a handful of counts. V gene TRBV4-1 combines with J gene TRBJ2-1; 8 nucleotides line up with TRBD2. CDR1 is MGHRA and CDR2 is YSYEKL in the germline V gene. Trimming cost V 1 base and J 5 bases; bases outside gene matches: 1. The CDR3 length is 14 residues. CDR3 sequence reads: CASSQGRGDNEQFF. In DNA form, the CDR3 reads TGCGCCAGCAGCCAAGGGCGGGGGGACAATGAGCAGTTCTTC.

The chain employs TRBV11-3 and TRBJ2-1, with D possibly matching TRBD2 (5 bases). Germline V lookup: CDR1 SGHNT, CDR2 YENEEA. Trimming left V 5 bases short and J 7 bases short, with 15 bases between. The CDR3 has 14 residues. As DNA, the CDR3 is TGTGCCAGCAGCACGGGTGGACGGAGGAATGAGCAGTTCTTC. Encoded protein: CASSTGGRRNEQFF.

In this sample, this clonotype turned up once. This chain joins TRBV11-2 and TRBJ2-3; weak D call: TRBD1 (5 bases). Trimming removed 6 bases at V and 4 bases at J, with 20 bases between. Germline-derived CDR1 and CDR2 are SGHAT and FQNNGV. This CDR3 contains 16 residues. CDR3 sequence reads: CASRVSARDLADTQYF. The CDR3 DNA follows: TGTGCCAGCAGGGTTTCCGCCAGGGATCTTGCAGATACGCAGTATTTT.

This clonotype has a count of ten or more. V and J are TRBV6-2 or TRBV6-3 and TRBJ2-1; D may correspond to TRBD1 or TRBD2 (5 bases each). Between the trimmed V and J ends, which lost 10 bases and 7 bases, there was a span of 20 bases. Germline assignment: CDR1 MNHEY and CDR2 SVGEGT. The CDR3 is 14 residues long. The CDR3 nucleotides are TGTGCCACTACTAGGGGTAACGTTGGGAATGAGCAGTTCTTC. This codes for CATTRGNVGNEQFF.

The chain is built from TRBV7-2 and TRBJ2-3, with 9 bases matching TRBD2. This CDR3 has 15 amino acids. V lost 5 bases to trimming and J lost 0 bases; unmatched junction nucleotides: 3. Germline-derived CDR1 and CDR2 are SGHTA and FQGNSA. CDR3 DNA sequence: TGTGCCAGCAGCCAGCGGGGGGCAAGCACAGATACGCAGTATTTT. It yields the protein CASSQRGASTDTQYF.

In this sample, this clonotype turned up a few times. The chain is built from TRBV7-9 and TRBJ2-7; possibly TRBD1 or TRBD2 for D (5 bases each). From germline, CDR1 is SEHNR and CDR2 FQNEAQ (reference sequence). The CDR3 loop spans 16 amino acids. V lost 0 bases and J lost 5, with 17 bases in between. CDR3: CASSLALSGMGDEQYF. The CDR3 region has the DNA TGTGCCAGCAGCTTAGCGCTGTCTGGGATGGGGGACGAGCAGTACTTC.

The chain joins TRBV5-4 to TRBJ1-2; a possible D gene is TRBD1 (6 bases). V lost 4 bases and J 12 bases, leaving 25 bases between the germline ends. CDR3 length: 15 residues. The germline V gene has CDR1 SGHNT and CDR2 YYREEE (reference sequence). CDR3 protein: CASSQNYMARGSNTF. The CDR3, as DNA: TGTGCCAGCAGCCAAAATTACATGGCCAGGGGAAGTAACACCTTC.

This sequence joins TRBV15 and TRBJ2-3; 9 bases fit TRBD2. The length of the CDR3 is 15 residues. The trim removed 0 bases at V and 4 bases at J, leaving 2 bases unmatched. CDR1 is LNHNV and CDR2 is YYDKDF in the germline V gene (reference sequence). DNA of the CDR3: TGTGCCACCAGCAGAGAGGCGGGAGGGCCAGATACGCAGTATTTT. As protein: CATSREAGGPDTQYF.

The V and J genes are TRBV20-1 and TRBJ2-1; 14 nucleotides match TRBD2. Losses at the gene ends were 5 bases for V and 7 bases for J; bases not matched to a gene: 16. CDR3 length: 18 amino acids. The germline gives CDR1 DFQATT, CDR2 SNEGSKA (reference sequence). CDR3 region: CSARRSGTSGRGGNEQFF. In DNA, the CDR3 is TGCAGTGCTCGACGTTCCGGGACTAGCGGGAGAGGGGGGAATGAGCAGTTCTTC.

J is TRBJ2-1 and V is TRBV11-3, with TRBD2 identical over 7 bases. V trimming: 1 base; J trimming: 6 bases; junction bases outside the gene matches: 6. The length of the CDR3 is 15 residues. Germline V gives CDR1 SGHNT, CDR2 YENEEA. The DNA for the CDR3 is TGTGCCAGCAGCTTAGTCGCGCGCGGGGGCAATGAGCAGTTCTTC. It specifies CASSLVARGGNEQFF.

This clonotype was counted between two and nine times. V gene TRBV24-1 combines with J gene TRBJ2-5; maybe TRBD2 (5 bases). CDR3 length: 14 residues. From germline, CDR1 is KGHDR and CDR2 SFDVKD. The V gene lost 8 bases and the J gene lost 4 bases, with 16 bases spanning the gap. The DNA of the CDR3 is TGTGCCACCAACCGCGAGGGCTCCAGAGAGACCCAGTACTTC. Protein: CATNREGSRETQYF.

In this sample, this clonotype turned up a few times. V and J are TRBV20-1 and TRBJ2-5, with D hard to call. The CDR3 sequence is 12 residues long. V was clipped by 3 bases and J by 4 bases, with 9 bases between them. Germline assignment: CDR1 DFQATT and CDR2 SNEGSKA (reference sequence). CDR3 DNA: TGCAGTGCTAGTGGAACGCGAGAGACCCAGTACTTC. It codes for CSASGTRETQYF.

The chain recombines TRBV20-1 with TRBJ1-3; tentatively, D is TRBD1 (6 bases). Germline V lookup: CDR1 DFQATT, CDR2 SNEGSKA (reference sequence). CDR3 length: 14 amino acids. V was clipped by 0 bases and J by 7 bases, with 13 bases between them. CDR3 nucleotides: TGCAGTGCTAGAGAATCACAGGGAATCAACACCATATATTTT. It translates to CSARESQGINTIYF.

In nucleotides, the CDR3 is TGCAGTGCTAGAGATGGGGGGACTAGCGGGGGGACCTACGAGCAGTACTTC. Protein: CSARDGGTSGGTYEQYF. The chain employs TRBV20-1 and TRBJ2-7, with 15 bases lining up with TRBD2. Per germline, CDR1 DFQATT and CDR2 SNEGSKA (reference sequence). The ends lost 0 bases at V and 2 bases at J; junction bases unmatched: 5. There are 17 residues in the CDR3.

This clonotype was detected only a few times. The V and J genes are TRBV7-2 and TRBJ2-7; TRBD2 matches 12 bases. Unmatched junction bases numbered 8, after V lost 4 bases and J lost 7 bases. The germline gives CDR1 SGHTA, CDR2 FQGNSA. There are 15 residues in the CDR3. The DNA of the CDR3 is TGTGCCAGCAGCTGGAGACTAGCGGGAGAGAGAGAGCAGTACTTC. Protein product: CASSWRLAGEREQYF.

This clonotype was observed a handful of times. J is TRBJ2-7 and V is TRBV7-9; D is unclear. Germline V lookup: CDR1 SEHNR, CDR2 FQNEAQ (reference sequence). The CDR3 totals 14 residues. With 1 base removed from V and 3 bases from J, the gap between germline ends came to 10 bases. CDR3 sequence (DNA): TGTGCCAGCAGCTTAGACCGAACCTTCTACGAGCAGTACTTC. This sequence encodes CASSLDRTFYEQYF.

This clonotype was observed once. A read error is possible here, since a much larger clone lies one base away. The chain carries TRBV9 and TRBJ2-1; D call uncertain. This CDR3 has 12 amino acids. The germline V gene encodes CDR1 SGDLS and CDR2 YYNGEE. Trimming cost V 0 bases and J 3 bases, with 1 base left between them. CDR3 nucleotides: TGTGCCAGCAGCGTAGACTACAATGAGCAGTTCTTC. This encodes CASSVDYNEQFF.

The J gene is TRBJ2-7, the V gene TRBV21-1; the table's D call of TRBD1 was not tested on the DNA. TRBV21-1 is labeled a pseudogene. The CDR3 is made up of 18 amino acids. The CDR3 DNA reads TGTGCCAGCAGCTCTAGAGGAGGGATCCGGGACAAGTCCTACGAGCAGTACTTC. As protein: CASSSRGGIRDKSYEQYF.

This clonotype was seen more than once but under ten times. This rearrangement joins TRBV3-1 to TRBJ2-5, with 14 bases fitting TRBD2. The CDR3 is made up of 15 amino acids. Looked up from germline, CDR1 is LGHDT and CDR2 is YNNKEL (reference sequence). V was clipped by 3 bases and J by 5 bases; unmatched bases: 2. CDR3 amino acids: CASSHRLAGGETQYF. The CDR3 DNA sequence: TGTGCCAGCAGCCACCGACTAGCGGGAGGGGAGACCCAGTACTTC.

In regard to this clonotype: At one boundary the junction diverges from the germline segment, which might be a read error. The rearrangement uses TRBV6-1 and TRBJ1-1; D is perhaps TRBD1 (5 bases). The CDR3 spans 14 residues. Germline CDR1 reads MNHNS; CDR2 reads SASEGT. As DNA, the CDR3 is TGTGCCAGCAGCCTCCAGGGCTCGGACACTGGAGCTTTCTTT. Its translation: CASSLQGSDTGAFF.

This clonotype has only a few counts. The chain has TRBV4-1 and TRBJ2-4; D unclear. The CDR3 totals 15 residues. Trimming took 1 base from V and 0 from J, leaving 7 bases between them. Germline loops: CDR1 MGHRA, CDR2 YSYEKL. CDR3 protein: CASSQVQIAKNIQYF. For the CDR3, the DNA is TGCGCCAGCAGCCAAGTTCAGATAGCCAAAAACATTCAGTACTTC.

The chain employs TRBV5-1 and TRBJ2-1, with D uncertain. CDR3 length: 15 residues. Germline values: CDR1 SGHRS, CDR2 YFSETQ. The V and J ends lost 4 bases and 4 bases respectively, with 15 bases between them. CDR3 residues: CASSRTAPLYNEQFF. The CDR3 nucleotides are TGCGCCAGCAGCCGGACCGCCCCACTTTACAATGAGCAGTTCTTC.

This clonotype was seen ten or more times. This rearrangement joins TRBV4-3 to TRBJ2-3; TRBD2 matches 7 bases. J gave up 5 bases and V 0 bases, and 11 bases lay outside the gene matches. The CDR3 sequence is 17 residues long. Germline CDR1 is LGHNA and CDR2 is YSLEER. CDR3 residues: CASSQDLASGSQDTQYF. As DNA, the CDR3 is TGCGCCAGCAGCCAAGATTTAGCTAGCGGTTCGCAAGATACGCAGTATTTT.

This clonotype was counted only a few times. J is TRBJ2-7 and V is TRBV9, with D uncertain. CDR3 length: 14 residues. The germline V gene encodes CDR1 SGDLS and CDR2 YYNGEE. Trimming stripped 0 bases from V and 1 base from J, with 8 bases between. The CDR3 reads CASSVEPDSYEQYF. The CDR3 DNA is TGTGCCAGCAGCGTAGAGCCAGATTCCTACGAGCAGTACTTC.